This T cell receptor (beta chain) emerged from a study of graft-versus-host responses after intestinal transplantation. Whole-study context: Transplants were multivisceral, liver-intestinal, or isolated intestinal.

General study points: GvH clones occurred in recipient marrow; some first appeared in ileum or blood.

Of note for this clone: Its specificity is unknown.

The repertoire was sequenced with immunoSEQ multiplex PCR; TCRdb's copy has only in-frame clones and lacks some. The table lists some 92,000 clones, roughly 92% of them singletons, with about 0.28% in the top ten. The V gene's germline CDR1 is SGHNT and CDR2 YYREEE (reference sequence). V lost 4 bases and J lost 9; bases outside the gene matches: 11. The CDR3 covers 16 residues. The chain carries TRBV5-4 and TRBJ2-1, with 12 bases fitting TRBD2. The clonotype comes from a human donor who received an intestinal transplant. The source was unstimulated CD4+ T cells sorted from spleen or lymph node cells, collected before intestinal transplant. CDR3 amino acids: CASSPTGTSGFPEQFF. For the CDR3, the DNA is TGTGCCAGCAGCCCCACCGGGACTAGCGGGTTCCCTGAGCAGTTCTTC.